This TCR beta chain is drawn from a study of blood T cell repertoires in COVID-19. The wider study: T cells, B-cell-depleted T cells, or PBMCs supplied cDNA or gDNA.

The repertoire was sequenced with immunoSEQ multiplex PCR; TCRdb's copy has only in-frame clones and lacks some. The repertoire holds under 30,000 clones, with 85% to 95% as singletons. Per germline, CDR1 SGHRS and CDR2 YFSETQ. The V and J ends lost 6 bases and 2 bases respectively, with 16 bases between them. The CDR3 has 15 residues. The chain employs TRBV5-1 and TRBJ2-3; possibly TRBD2 for D (7 bases). This TCR derives from a human donor with active COVID-19. The donor label of this sample is uncertain. The sequenced material came from peripheral blood. The CDR3 protein is CASTRGADFTDTQYF. CDR3 nucleotide sequence: TGCGCCAGCACCCGGGGGGCGGACTTCACAGATACGCAGTATTTT.